The T cell receptor (beta chain) described here comes from a study of blood T cell repertoires in COVID-19. Study at large: Italy, Spain and the United States were the sources of the convalescent and acute COVID-19 samples. Sources were T cells, B-cell-depleted T cells, or PBMCs; the material itself was cDNA or gDNA.

Per the original methods: Estimation of nucleated cell counts relied on the amplification of reference gene primers. TCRdb keeps only in-frame clones here, not all; method: immunoSEQ multiplex PCR. That table furnishes V, J and clone size, whereas the DNA furnished D and trimming. Of approximately 260,000 clones listed, approximately 84% are singletons. CDR1 is MNHNS, CDR2 SASEGT, per germline. V dropped 0 bases and J dropped 3; count of bases not matched to a gene: 3. The CDR3 length is 15 residues. The receptor was derived from a human donor in a cohort sampled during active COVID-19. Specimen: peripheral blood. The V and J genes are TRBV6-1 and TRBJ2-7; TRBD2 matches 9 bases. The CDR3 region is CASSEALAGIYEQYF. CDR3 nucleotide sequence: TGTGCCAGCAGTGAAGCGCTAGCGGGAATCTACGAGCAGTACTTC.